One sample yielded the 10 T cell receptor beta chains listed below, sequenced in a study of blood T cell repertoires in COVID-19. Using immunoSEQ multiplex PCR, the repertoire was profiled, and TCRdb retains in-frame clones only, with some absent. The repertoire holds some 170,000 clones, with approximately 82% as singletons. The sample consisted of PBMCs or T cells enriched from blood (not recorded which). The receptors were gathered from a man in his fifties or sixties who had recovered from COVID-19.

Details on this clone: A much bigger clone sits one base away, suggesting this may be a read error. The chain carries TRBV19 and TRBJ1-5; D call uncertain. Germline CDR1 and CDR2: LNHDA and SQIVND (reference sequence). Trimming removed 3 bases at V and 7 bases at J, with 10 bases between. The CDR3 covers 13 residues. The CDR3 protein is CASSIERLQPQHF. The DNA of the CDR3 is TGTGCCAGTAGTATTGAAAGACTCCAGCCCCAGCATTTT.

The genes are TRBV4-1 and TRBJ2-7; D possibly corresponds to TRBD1 (6 bases). The CDR3 length is 16 residues. Looked up from germline, CDR1 is MGHRA and CDR2 is YSYEKL. V lost 0 bases and J lost 0, with 12 bases in between. The DNA for the CDR3 is TGCGCCAGCAGCCAAGAGGGGGCTGTGAGCTCCTACGAGCAGTACTTC. Amino acids: CASSQEGAVSSYEQYF.

This chain connects TRBV15 to TRBJ2-3; D unresolved. The ends were cut back, 3 bases at V and 5 bases at J, with 12 bases in the middle. The CDR3 is 14 residues long. Germline V lookup: CDR1 LNHNV, CDR2 YYDKDF (reference sequence). The CDR3 DNA follows: TGTGCCACCAGCAGGACCGGCGGAGTAGATACGCAGTATTTT. Translated, it gives CATSRTGGVDTQYF. The whole variable domain, remainder taken from reference TRBV15 and TRBJ2-3, is DAMVIQNPRYQVTQFGKPVTLSCSQTLNHNVMYWYQQKSSQAPKLLFHYYDKDFNNEADTPDNFQSRRPNTSFCFLDIRSPGLGDTAMYLCATSRTGGVDTQYFGPGTRLTVL.

The chain's CDR3 is CASSLGQPYGYTF. CDR3 sequence (DNA): TGCGCCAGCAGCTTAGGACAGCCCTATGGCTACACCTTC. V usage is TRBV5-1 and J usage is TRBJ1-2; TRBD1 might be the D (6 bases). CDR3 length: 13 residues. Trimming cost V 2 bases and J 4 bases, with 9 bases left between them. Germline lookup yields CDR1 SGHRS and CDR2 YFSETQ.

This chain joins TRBV5-1 and TRBJ1-2; D not resolved. V shed 0 bases and J shed 4 bases, with 13 bases lying between them. This CDR3 contains 15 residues. CDR1 SGHRS and CDR2 YFSETQ come from the germline V gene. The CDR3 DNA reads TGCGCCAGCAGCTTGGACGTCCAACTAGGCTATGGCTACACCTTC. Translated, it gives CASSLDVQLGYGYTF.

The J gene is TRBJ2-1, the V gene TRBV7-8, with D perhaps TRBD1 (6 bases). V lost 2 bases and J lost 15, with 23 bases in between. The germline V gene has CDR1 SGHVS and CDR2 FQNEAQ. The CDR3 sequence is 15 residues long. CDR3 amino acids: CASSLRARDTPNWFF. DNA of the CDR3: TGTGCCAGCAGCTTAAGGGCCCGGGACACTCCCAACTGGTTCTTC.

The CDR3 DNA reads as TGTGCCAGCGCTAACCTTCCCCACCCCTACGAGCAGTACTTC. Protein: CASANLPHPYEQYF. J is TRBJ2-7 and V is TRBV5-5; D gene unclear. The ends were cut back, 7 bases at V and 2 bases at J, with 16 bases in the middle. In germline, CDR1 is SGHKS, CDR2 YYEKEE (reference sequence). The CDR3 is 14 amino acids.

This chain links TRBV29-1 with TRBJ1-2, with 8 bases that match TRBD1. V trimming: 4 bases; J trimming: 8 bases; junction bases outside the gene matches: 6. Germline loops: CDR1 SQVTM, CDR2 ANQGSEA. This CDR3 is 12 amino acids long. For the CDR3, the DNA is TGCAGCGTTGTCCTCCGGGACAGGGGCTACACCTTC. Translation: CSVVLRDRGYTF.

This clone was observed once. The chain couples TRBV6-5 to TRBJ2-2, with a tentative D call TRBD1 (6 bases). V lost 6 bases and J 3 bases, leaving 11 bases between the germline ends. The CDR3 covers 14 residues. Germline CDR1 MNHEY, CDR2 SVGAGI. The CDR3 is CASRKQGDTGELFF. The CDR3 coding sequence is TGTGCCAGCAGAAAACAGGGCGACACCGGGGAGCTGTTTTTT.

This clone has a single count. The chain links TRBV9 to TRBJ2-5; no clear D gene. The CDR3 covers 13 residues. CDR1 is SGDLS, CDR2 YYNGEE, per germline. V was pared by 0 bases and J by 5 bases, with 8 bases between. CDR3 sequence (DNA): TGTGCCAGCAGCGTAGGTCACGAGGAGACCCAGTACTTC. It codes for CASSVGHEETQYF.